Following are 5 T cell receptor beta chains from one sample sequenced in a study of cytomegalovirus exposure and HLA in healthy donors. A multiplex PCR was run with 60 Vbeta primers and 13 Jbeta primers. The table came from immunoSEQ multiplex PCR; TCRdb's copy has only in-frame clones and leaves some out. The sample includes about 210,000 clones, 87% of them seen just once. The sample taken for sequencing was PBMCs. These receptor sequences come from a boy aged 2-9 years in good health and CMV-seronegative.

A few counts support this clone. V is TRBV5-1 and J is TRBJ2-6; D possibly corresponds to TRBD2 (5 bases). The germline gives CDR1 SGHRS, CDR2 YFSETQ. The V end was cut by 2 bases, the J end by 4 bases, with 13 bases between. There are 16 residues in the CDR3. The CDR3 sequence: CASSFGVLDGANVLTF. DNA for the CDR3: TGCGCCAGCAGCTTCGGGGTTTTGGACGGGGCCAACGTCCTGACTTTC.

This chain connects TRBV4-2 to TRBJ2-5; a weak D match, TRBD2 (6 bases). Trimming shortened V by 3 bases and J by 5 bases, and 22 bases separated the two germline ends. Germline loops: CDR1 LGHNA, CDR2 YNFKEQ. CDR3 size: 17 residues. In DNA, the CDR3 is TGTGCCAGCAGCCATCTCCGACGAGGGGAGGAGCAGGAGACCCAGTACTTC. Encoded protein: CASSHLRRGEEQETQYF.

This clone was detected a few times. The CDR3 DNA sequence: TGCGCCAGCAGCTTGTGGGCGGACAGGGCTGGGGCAGATACGCAGTATTTT. Its translation: CASSLWADRAGADTQYF. The chain uses TRBV5-1 and TRBJ2-3; 8 bases align to TRBD1. CDR1 and CDR2 (germline): SGHRS, YFSETQ. Trimming removed 1 base from V and 4 bases from J; junction bases left unmatched: 11. The CDR3 is 17 residues long.

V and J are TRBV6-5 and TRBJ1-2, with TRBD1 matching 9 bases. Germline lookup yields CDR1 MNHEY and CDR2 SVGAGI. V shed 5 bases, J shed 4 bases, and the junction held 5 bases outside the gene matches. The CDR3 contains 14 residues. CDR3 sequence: CASSRTDRGYGYTF. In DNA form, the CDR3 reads TGTGCCAGCAGTCGGACGGACAGGGGCTATGGCTACACCTTC.

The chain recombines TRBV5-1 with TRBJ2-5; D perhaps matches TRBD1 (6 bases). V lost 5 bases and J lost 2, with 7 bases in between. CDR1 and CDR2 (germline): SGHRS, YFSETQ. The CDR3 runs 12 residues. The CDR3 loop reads CASSGQQETQYF. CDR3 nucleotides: TGCGCCAGCAGTGGACAGCAAGAGACCCAGTACTTC. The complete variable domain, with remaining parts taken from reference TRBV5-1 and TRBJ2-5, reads KAGVTQTPRYLIKTRGQQVTLSCSPISGHRSVSWYQQTPGQGLQFLFEYFSETQRNKGNFPGRFSGRQFSNSRSEMNVSTLELGDSALYLCASSGQQETQYFGPGTRLLVL.